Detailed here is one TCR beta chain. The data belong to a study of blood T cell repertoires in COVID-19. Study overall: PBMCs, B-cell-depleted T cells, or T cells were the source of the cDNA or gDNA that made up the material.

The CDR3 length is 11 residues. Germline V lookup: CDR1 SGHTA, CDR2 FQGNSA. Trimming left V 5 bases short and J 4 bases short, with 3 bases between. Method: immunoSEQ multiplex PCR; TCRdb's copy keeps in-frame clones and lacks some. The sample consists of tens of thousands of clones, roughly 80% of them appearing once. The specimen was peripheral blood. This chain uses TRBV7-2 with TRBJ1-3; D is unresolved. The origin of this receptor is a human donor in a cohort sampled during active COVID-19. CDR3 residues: CASSRGNTIYF. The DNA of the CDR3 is TGTGCCAGCAGCCGGGGAAACACCATATATTTT.